The 24 T cell receptor beta chains presented below share a single source sample, sequenced in a study of T cells in Graves' hyperthyroidism and ophthalmopathy. Researchers took RNA transcripts and amplified the TCR beta CDR3 regions from them. First-round RT-PCR targeting the TCR CDR3 was performed with the HTBI primer set. TCRdb called the multiplex PCR reads again in MiXCR, with one record for every CDR3 protein. Among hundreds of thousands of distinct CDR3 sequences listed, 15% to 20% were seen once. The sample was blood. Receptors originate from a man aged 40-49 years with Graves' ophthalmopathy.

This clonotype was picked up a small number of times. The chain links TRBV19 to TRBJ1-5; no reliable D call. The germline gives CDR1 LNHDA, CDR2 SQIVND (reference sequence). With 1 base removed from V and 4 bases from J, the gap between germline ends came to 5 bases. CDR3 length equals 13 residues. The CDR3 sequence is CASSIGVNQPQHF. The CDR3 bases are TGTGCCAGTAGTATAGGGGTTAATCAGCCCCAGCATTTT.

There are a few counts of this clonotype. The rearrangement links TRBV3-1 to TRBJ2-7; possible D gene TRBD2, 7 bases. This CDR3 region has 14 residues. Germline CDR1 and CDR2: LGHDT and YNNKEL (reference sequence). The V and J ends lost 2 bases and 5 bases respectively, with 13 bases between them. The CDR3 nucleotides read TGTGCCAGCAGCCAATCCACAGGGAGGGACGAGCAGTACTTC. Translating it yields CASSQSTGRDEQYF.

This clonotype has only a few counts. The V call is TRBV28, the J call TRBJ2-4, with 8 bases identical to TRBD1. The CDR3 is 17 residues long. Germline assignment: CDR1 MDHEN and CDR2 SYDVKM. J lost 0 bases, V lost 1 base, and 5 bases had no gene match. For the CDR3, the DNA is TGTGCCAGCAGTTTATCCGGACAGGGCCTAGCCAAAAACATTCAGTACTTC. This gives the protein CASSLSGQGLAKNIQYF.

Only a few counts were recorded for this clonotype. J is TRBJ2-1 and V is TRBV7-3, with no clear D. Trimming left V 1 base short and J 5 bases short, with 6 bases between. CDR1 SGHTA and CDR2 FQGTGA come from the germline V gene. The CDR3 sequence is 13 residues long. The CDR3: CASSLSSNNEQFF. The CDR3 DNA reads as TGTGCCAGCAGCTTAAGTTCTAACAATGAGCAGTTCTTC.

This clonotype is a singleton in its sample. V is TRBV24-1 and J is TRBJ2-3; 11 bases are a match to TRBD1. The CDR3 loop spans 17 amino acids. V lost 9 bases, J lost 0 bases, and 10 bases stayed unmatched. Germline CDR1 reads KGHDR; CDR2 reads SFDVKD. Written as DNA, the CDR3 is TGTGCCACCTCCACTTGGGACAGGGGGTCGAGCACAGATACGCAGTATTTT. Amino acid sequence: CATSTWDRGSSTDTQYF.

The chain joins TRBV7-6 to TRBJ2-7; 11 bases line up with TRBD1. The CDR3 runs 15 residues. V was pared by 0 bases and J by 3 bases, with 1 base of the junction left unmatched. The germline V gene encodes CDR1 SGHVS and CDR2 FNYEAQ. The CDR3 reads CASSLAGQGDYEQYF. The CDR3 DNA follows: TGTGCCAGCAGCTTAGCGGGACAGGGGGACTACGAGCAGTACTTC.

Concerning this clonotype: A much more abundant neighbour one base away suggests this may be a read error. The genes are TRBV4-1 and TRBJ2-1; TRBD2 matches at 7 bases. The germline gives CDR1 MGHRA, CDR2 YSYEKL. The CDR3 contains 14 residues. The J segment lost 11 bases and the V segment lost 1 base, leaving 8 bases of the junction unmatched. CDR3 protein: CASSQGAAGYKQFF. CDR3 nucleotides: TGCGCCAGCAGCCAAGGTGCAGCGGGGTATAAGCAGTTCTTC.

This clonotype was recorded only once. The rearrangement joins TRBV9 to TRBJ1-2, with D possibly TRBD1 on 6 matching bases. Germline V lookup: CDR1 SGDLS, CDR2 YYNGEE. The V end lost 3 bases, the J end lost 4 bases, and 25 bases lay between the germline ends. The CDR3 spans 18 residues. The CDR3 DNA sequence: TGTGCCAGCAGCGACCGTCGATCTACAATCGGAGGGGGCTATGGCTACACCTTC. This encodes CASSDRRSTIGGGYGYTF.

The rearrangement links TRBV6-5 to TRBJ2-7; 7 nucleotides match TRBD2. The CDR3 has 15 amino acids. V trimming: 0 bases; J trimming: 4 bases; junction bases outside the gene matches: 6. Per germline, CDR1 MNHEY and CDR2 SVGAGI. CDR3 amino acids: CASSYSEWEGYEQYF. The CDR3 DNA sequence: TGTGCCAGCAGTTACTCGGAGTGGGAGGGTTACGAGCAGTACTTC.

The chain combines TRBV12-5 with TRBJ1-5; D gene unclear. CDR1 is LGHNT and CDR2 is FRNRAP in the germline V gene. The V end was cut by 0 bases, the J end by 3 bases, with 12 bases between. This CDR3 has 16 amino acids. The CDR3: CASGLVGGSFNQPQHF. The CDR3 DNA reads TGTGCTAGTGGTTTGGTTGGAGGGAGCTTCAATCAGCCCCAGCATTTT.

This clonotype was seen a handful of times. The junction shows a germline mismatch at one end, possibly a read error. The chain combines TRBV7-8 with TRBJ1-2, with 7 positions matching TRBD1. CDR3 length: 14 residues. The germline V gene has CDR1 SGHVS and CDR2 FQNEAQ. The CDR3: CASSEREGAYGCTF. In nucleotides, the CDR3 is TGTGCCAGCAGCGAGAGGGAGGGGGCTTATGGCTGCACCTTC.

This clonotype has a handful of counts. The chain recombines TRBV6-2 or TRBV6-3 with TRBJ2-5, with D uncertain. The CDR3 runs to 14 residues. Germline values: CDR1 MNHEY, CDR2 SVGEGT. V shed 5 bases and J shed 0 bases, with 10 bases lying between them. CDR3 loop: CASSVMSDQETQYF. The CDR3 nucleotides are TGTGCCAGCAGTGTCATGAGTGACCAAGAGACCCAGTACTTC.

There are a few counts of this clonotype. This chain links TRBV30 with TRBJ2-7; 7 bases agree with TRBD1. The CDR3 is 16 amino acids. The V and J ends lost 2 bases and 4 bases, in that order; junction bases with no gene match: 14. CDR1 is GTSNPN, CDR2 SVGIG, per germline (reference sequence). As DNA, the CDR3 is TGTGCCTGGAGTTCTTCTAAAGACAGGGTAACTTACGAGCAGTACTTC. Protein: CAWSSSKDRVTYEQYF.

V usage is TRBV6-1 and J usage is TRBJ1-2; a possible D gene is TRBD1 (6 bases). Germline-derived CDR1 and CDR2 are MNHNS and SASEGT. This CDR3 spans 13 amino acids. The V gene lost 6 bases and the J gene lost 8 bases, with 16 bases spanning the gap. CDR3 DNA: TGTGCCAGCAGGCGGGACAAAGTTTGGGGCTACACCTTC. It encodes CASRRDKVWGYTF.

CDR3 residues: CASSPFGGGSNQPQHF. CDR3 bases: TGTGCCAGCAGCCCCTTTGGTGGAGGTAGCAATCAGCCCCAGCATTTT. This chain connects TRBV7-6 to TRBJ1-5; D not resolved. Trimming removed 5 bases from V and 0 bases from J, with 14 bases in between. From germline, CDR1 is SGHVS and CDR2 FNYEAQ. The CDR3 covers 16 residues.

As for this clonotype: This clone may be a read error of a much larger clone one base away. V usage is TRBV3-1 and J usage is TRBJ1-1, with D hard to call. CDR1 is LGHDT and CDR2 is YNNKEL in the germline V gene (reference sequence). The CDR3 loop spans 13 amino acids. The ends were cut back, 4 bases at V and 7 bases at J, with 13 bases in the middle. This chain's CDR3 is CASSPKGEFEAFF. CDR3 bases: TGTGCCAGCAGCCCGAAAGGTGAATTTGAAGCTTTCTTT.

This clonotype appeared many times. The J gene is TRBJ1-2, the V gene TRBV3-1; tentatively, D is TRBD1 (5 bases). V was shortened by 4 bases and J by 4 bases, with 10 bases between the two germline ends. The germline CDR1 and CDR2 sequences are LGHDT and YNNKEL (reference sequence). There are 13 residues in the CDR3. CDR3 nucleotide sequence: TGTGCCAGCAGCCGGCCCGACAGCTATGGCTACACCTTC. Translated, it gives CASSRPDSYGYTF.

This clonotype was observed a few times. The genes are TRBV28 and TRBJ1-2; D is unclear. CDR3 size: 15 residues. Per germline, CDR1 MDHEN and CDR2 SYDVKM. Between the trimmed V and J ends, which lost 4 bases and 7 bases, there was a span of 19 bases. CDR3 residues: CASSSRDRLAAGYTF. The CDR3 DNA reads as TGTGCCAGCAGTTCCCGTGACCGTCTCGCGGCTGGCTACACCTTC.

The gene calls are TRBV29-1 and TRBJ2-3; D may be TRBD1 (7 bases). CDR1 SQVTM and CDR2 ANQGSEA come from the germline V gene. V gave up 4 bases and J gave up 2 bases, with 10 bases separating them. This CDR3 is 13 amino acids long. The CDR3 protein is CSVGGTDTDTQYF. The DNA of the CDR3 is TGCAGCGTTGGCGGGACAGACACAGATACGCAGTATTTT.

This clonotype was seen a handful of times. The V call is TRBV28, the J call TRBJ2-6; 12 bases are a match to TRBD1. J was trimmed by 2 bases and V by 10 bases; bases with no gene match: 9. The length of the CDR3 is 17 residues. CDR1 and CDR2 from the germline V gene are MDHEN and SYDVKM. Written as DNA, the CDR3 is TGTGCCATTCCAACCGGGACAGGGGGCACTGGGGCCAACGTCCTGACTTTC. Encoded protein: CAIPTGTGGTGANVLTF.

This clonotype was counted only a few times. V and J are TRBV28 and TRBJ2-5; 7 bases are a match to TRBD2. J was trimmed by 4 bases and V by 6 bases; bases with no gene match: 8. The germline V gene encodes CDR1 MDHEN and CDR2 SYDVKM. The CDR3 has 14 residues. CDR3 nucleotide sequence: TGTGCCAGCAGACTTACGGGGGAGGGAGAGACCCAGTACTTC. Its translation: CASRLTGEGETQYF.

This clonotype came up many times. This chain uses TRBV18 with TRBJ1-1; D unclear. This CDR3 is built from 13 residues. Germline V CDR1 and CDR2: KGHSH, LQKENI. With 5 bases removed from V and 1 base from J, the gap between germline ends came to 8 bases. The CDR3 DNA reads TGTGCCAGCTCAAGAGGACGGAACACTGAAGCTTTCTTT. This gives the protein CASSRGRNTEAFF.

This clonotype has only a few counts. The DNA for the CDR3 is TGCGCCAGCAGCGGATCCTTCTCGGGGCCCCAGAGGGAGCAGTACTTC. This encodes CASSGSFSGPQREQYF. This chain joins TRBV5-1 and TRBJ2-7; perhaps D is TRBD1 or TRBD2 (5 bases each). Germline V gene lookup returns CDR1 SGHRS and CDR2 YFSETQ. The CDR3 totals 16 residues. V was clipped by 4 bases and J by 7 bases, with 24 bases between them.

This clonotype was seen more than once but under ten times. The rearrangement uses TRBV20-1 and TRBJ2-5; the D gene could be TRBD1 or TRBD2 (6 bases each). Looked up from germline, CDR1 is DFQATT and CDR2 is SNEGSKA (reference sequence). CDR3 size: 15 residues. V dropped 5 bases and J dropped 5 bases, with 21 bases sitting between them. CDR3 protein: CSAPRGLADGETQYF. The CDR3 DNA is TGCAGTGCTCCCCGGGGGCTAGCTGATGGCGAGACCCAGTACTTC.